Listed below are T cell receptor beta chains from one sample, sequenced in a study of monozygotic twins with cystic fibrosis. The method was immunoSEQ multiplex PCR; TCRdb's version includes in-frame clones alone and lacks a portion of them. The sample consists of roughly 23,000 clones, about 83% of them appearing once. Sequenced sample: blood. The source of these receptors is a woman in her twenties or thirties with cystic fibrosis. CDR3s include the opening cysteine and the closing phenylalanine or tryptophan. The D gene is left open where the match is weak. Clone size, where shown, is once, few, many, or a class for clones that have expanded.

size	V	J	D	CDR3	DNA
NA	TRBV18	TRBJ1-3	TRBD1	CASSPQGGLGNTIYF	TGTGCCAGCTCACCTCAGGGGGGACTCGGAAACACCATATATTTT
once	TRBV7-8	TRBJ2-5	TRBD2	CASSSRLAGAPGQETQYF	TGTGCCAGCAGCTCAAGACTAGCGGGGGCCCCGGGGCAAGAGACCCAGTACTTC
NA	TRBV28	TRBJ2-7	NA	CASSLGYEQYF	TGTGCCAGCAGTTTGGGATACGAGCAGTACTTC
NA	TRBV19	TRBJ1-3	NA	CASSITGPSDTIYF	TGTGCCAGTAGTATAACGGGACCTTCGGACACCATATATTTT
NA	TRBV5-6	TRBJ1-4	TRBD1	CASSFRTGANEKLFF	TGTGCCAGCAGCTTTAGGACAGGGGCTAATGAAAAACTGTTTTTT
once	TRBV4-1	TRBJ1-2	NA	CASSQDRGAYYGYTF	TGCGCCAGCAGCCAAGATCGGGGCGCTTACTATGGCTACACCTTC
NA	TRBV2	TRBJ1-5	NA	CASRGWGGEPQHF	TGTGCCAGCAGGGGATGGGGAGGAGAGCCCCAGCATTTT
NA	TRBV6-5	TRBJ1-5	NA	CASSPEGGWGQPQHF	TGTGCCAGCAGCCCCGAGGGGGGGTGGGGTCAGCCCCAGCATTTT
NA	TRBV5-1	TRBJ2-3	NA	CASSPEDSTDTQYF	TGCGCCAGCAGCCCTGAGGACAGCACAGATACGCAGTATTTT
NA	TRBV15	TRBJ2-2	NA	CATSRDGADTGELFF	TGTGCCACCAGCAGAGATGGGGCCGACACCGGGGAGCTGTTTTTT
NA	TRBV29-1	TRBJ2-7	TRBD1	CSVETGDSYEQYF	TGCAGCGTAGAGACAGGGGACTCCTACGAGCAGTACTTC
NA	TRBV5-4	TRBJ1-6	NA	CASSRIDSPLHF	TGTGCCAGCAGCCGAATCGACTCACCCCTCCACTTT
NA	TRBV5-4	TRBJ1-6	NA	CASSLGATGNSPLHF	TGTGCCAGCAGCTTGGGAGCGACCGGGAATTCACCCCTCCACTTT
NA	TRBV30	TRBJ1-6	NA	CAWGQSVNSPLHF	TGTGCCTGGGGACAGAGCGTTAATTCACCCCTCCACTTT
few	TRBV28	TRBJ1-4	TRBD1	CASSLGDRANEKLFF	TGTGCCAGCAGTTTAGGGGACAGGGCTAATGAAAAACTGTTTTTT
once	TRBV4-1	TRBJ2-2	NA	CASSQDLVRAGNTGELFF	TGCGCCAGCAGCCAAGATTTAGTCAGGGCGGGGAACACCGGGGAGCTGTTTTTT
NA	TRBV7-9	TRBJ2-3	NA	CASKYLRELGDTQYF	TGTGCCAGCAAATACCTGAGGGAGCTGGGAGATACGCAGTATTTT
NA	TRBV27	TRBJ2-7	NA	CASSSHIDGEAEQYF	TGTGCCAGCAGTTCCCACATCGACGGGGAGGCCGAGCAGTACTTC
NA	TRBV6-5	TRBJ1-2	NA	CASSKVRGEEGGYTF	TGTGCCAGCAGCAAAGTCCGGGGCGAAGAAGGTGGCTACACCTTC
NA	TRBV4-1	TRBJ1-1	NA	CASSQDRNRVNTEAFF	TGCGCCAGCAGCCAAGATCGGAACAGGGTAAACACTGAAGCTTTCTTT
NA	TRBV29-1	TRBJ2-3	NA	CSAVRTDTQYF	TGCAGCGCGGTCCGCACAGATACGCAGTATTTT
NA	TRBV9	TRBJ2-3	TRBD2	CASSVSSGGRDTQYF	TGTGCCAGCAGCGTGTCTAGCGGGGGCAGGGATACGCAGTATTTT
NA	TRBV6-1	TRBJ2-7	NA	CASSELRYEQYF	TGTGCCAGCAGTGAATTGAGGTACGAGCAGTACTTC
NA	TRBV5-1	TRBJ2-3	NA	CASSFIAEPSTDTQYF	TGCGCCAGCAGCTTTATAGCAGAACCCAGCACAGATACGCAGTATTTT
NA	TRBV5-6	TRBJ2-5	TRBD2	CASSSRTSGGTGETQYF	TGTGCCAGCAGCTCCCGGACTAGCGGGGGGACGGGAGAGACCCAGTACTTC
NA	TRBV7-2	TRBJ2-7	TRBD1	CASSGTGRPYEQYF	TGTGCCAGCAGCGGGACAGGGCGGCCCTACGAGCAGTACTTC
NA	TRBV2	TRBJ2-5	TRBD1	CASKEDRGLETQYF	TGTGCCAGCAAAGAAGACAGGGGGTTGGAGACCCAGTACTTC
NA	TRBV5-1	TRBJ1-2	NA	CASSPEAGDYYGYTF	TGCGCCAGCAGCCCGGAGGCAGGGGATTACTATGGCTACACCTTC
NA	TRBV5-1	TRBJ2-1	NA	CASSLSPSPNEQFF	TGCGCCAGCAGCTTGTCCCCTAGCCCCAATGAGCAGTTCTTC
NA	TRBV12-5	TRBJ2-7	NA	CASGLRGPSYEQYF	TGTGCTAGTGGTTTAAGAGGGCCCTCCTACGAGCAGTACTTC
NA	TRBV11-2	TRBJ1-5	TRBD1	CASSLGGTGDQPQHF	TGTGCCAGCAGCTTAGGGGGGACAGGGGATCAGCCCCAGCATTTT
NA	TRBV11-2	TRBJ2-3	TRBD2	CASSLDGVGLTGTDTQYF	TGTGCCAGCAGCTTAGACGGGGTGGGACTAACTGGCACAGATACGCAGTATTTT
NA	TRBV5-1	TRBJ2-1	NA	CASSPGGNNEQFF	TGCGCCAGCAGCCCTGGCGGCAACAATGAGCAGTTCTTC
NA	TRBV2	TRBJ2-2	NA	CASRRENPGELFF	TGTGCCAGCCGCCGGGAAAACCCAGGGGAGCTGTTTTTT
NA	TRBV5-1	TRBJ2-7	TRBD2	CASSSHRTSGGFEQYF	TGCGCCAGCAGCTCCCACCGGACTAGCGGGGGGTTCGAGCAGTACTTC